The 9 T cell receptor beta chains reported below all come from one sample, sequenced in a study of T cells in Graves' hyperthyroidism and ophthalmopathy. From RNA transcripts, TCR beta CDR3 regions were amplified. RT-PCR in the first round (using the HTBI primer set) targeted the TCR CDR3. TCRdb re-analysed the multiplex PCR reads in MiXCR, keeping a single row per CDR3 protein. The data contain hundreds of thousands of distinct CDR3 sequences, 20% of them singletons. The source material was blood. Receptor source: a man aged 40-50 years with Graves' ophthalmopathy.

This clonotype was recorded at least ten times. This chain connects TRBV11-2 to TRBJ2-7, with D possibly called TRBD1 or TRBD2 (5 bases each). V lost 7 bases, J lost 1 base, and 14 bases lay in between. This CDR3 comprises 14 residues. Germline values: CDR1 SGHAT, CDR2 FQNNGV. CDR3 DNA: TGTGCCAGCACCCCGGGACGGAATTCCTACGAGCAGTACTTC. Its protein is CASTPGRNSYEQYF. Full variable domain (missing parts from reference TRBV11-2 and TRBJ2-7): EAGVAQSPRYKIIEKRQSVAFWCNPISGHATLYWYQQILGQGPKLLIQFQNNGVVDDSQLPKDRFSAERLKGVDSTLKIQPAKLEDSAVYLCASTPGRNSYEQYFGPGTRLTVT.

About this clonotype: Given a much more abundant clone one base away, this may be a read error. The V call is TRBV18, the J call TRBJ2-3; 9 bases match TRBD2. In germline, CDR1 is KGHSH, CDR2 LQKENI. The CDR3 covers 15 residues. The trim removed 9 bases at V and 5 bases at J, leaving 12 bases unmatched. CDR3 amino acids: CARSLRGRAGDTQYF. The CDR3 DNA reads TGTGCCAGATCATTACGCGGGAGGGCCGGAGATACGCAGTATTTT.

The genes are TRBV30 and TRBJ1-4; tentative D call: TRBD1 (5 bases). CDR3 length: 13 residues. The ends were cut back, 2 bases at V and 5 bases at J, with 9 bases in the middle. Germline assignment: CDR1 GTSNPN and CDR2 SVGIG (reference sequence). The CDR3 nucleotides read TGTGCCTGGAGTCGGGGACGGAATGAAAAACTGTTTTTT. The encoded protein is CAWSRGRNEKLFF. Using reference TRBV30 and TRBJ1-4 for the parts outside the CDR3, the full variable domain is SQTIHQWPATLVQPVGSPLSLECTVEGTSNPNLYWYRQAAGRGLQLLFYSVGIGQISSEVPQNLSASRPQDRQFILSSKKLLLSDSGFYLCAWSRGRNEKLFFGSGTQLSVL.

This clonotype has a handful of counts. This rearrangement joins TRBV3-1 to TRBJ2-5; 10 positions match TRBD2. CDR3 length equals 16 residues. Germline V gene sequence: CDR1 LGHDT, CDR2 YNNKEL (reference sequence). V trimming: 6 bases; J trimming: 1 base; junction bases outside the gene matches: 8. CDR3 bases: TGTGCCAGCAGTGCATCTAGCGGGGGTCTCCAAGAGACCCAGTACTTC. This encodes CASSASSGGLQETQYF.

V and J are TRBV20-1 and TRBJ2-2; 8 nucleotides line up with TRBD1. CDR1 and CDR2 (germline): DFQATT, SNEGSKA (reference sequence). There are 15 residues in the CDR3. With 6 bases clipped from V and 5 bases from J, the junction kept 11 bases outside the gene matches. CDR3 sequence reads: CSAHTGGLVTGELFF. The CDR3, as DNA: TGCAGTGCACACACAGGGGGACTTGTTACCGGGGAGCTGTTTTTT.

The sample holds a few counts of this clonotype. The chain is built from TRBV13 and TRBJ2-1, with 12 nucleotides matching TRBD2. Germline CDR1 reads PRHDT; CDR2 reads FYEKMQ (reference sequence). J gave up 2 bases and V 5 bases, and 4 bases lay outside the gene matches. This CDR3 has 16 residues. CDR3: CASSTRTSGAYNEQFF. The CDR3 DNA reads TGTGCCAGCAGCACCCGGACTAGCGGGGCCTACAATGAGCAGTTCTTC. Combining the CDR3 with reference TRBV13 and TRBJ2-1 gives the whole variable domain AAGVIQSPRHLIKEKRETATLKCYPIPRHDTVYWYQQGPGQDPQFLISFYEKMQSDKGSIPDRFSAQQFSDYHSELNMSSLELGDSALYFCASSTRTSGAYNEQFFGPGTRLTVL.

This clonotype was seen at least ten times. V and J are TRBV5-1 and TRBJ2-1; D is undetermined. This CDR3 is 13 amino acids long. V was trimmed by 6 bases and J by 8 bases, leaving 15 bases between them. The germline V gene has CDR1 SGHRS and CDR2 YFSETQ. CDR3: CASTTGMTHEQFF. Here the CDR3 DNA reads TGCGCCAGCACAACCGGAATGACTCATGAGCAGTTCTTC.

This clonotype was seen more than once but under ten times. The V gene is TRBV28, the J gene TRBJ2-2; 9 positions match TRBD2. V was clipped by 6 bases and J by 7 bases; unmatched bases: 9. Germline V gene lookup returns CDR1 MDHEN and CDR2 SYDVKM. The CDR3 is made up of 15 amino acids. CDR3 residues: CASSRREGRFGELFF. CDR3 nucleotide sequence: TGTGCCAGCAGCCGGCGGGAGGGCCGTTTCGGGGAGCTGTTTTTT.

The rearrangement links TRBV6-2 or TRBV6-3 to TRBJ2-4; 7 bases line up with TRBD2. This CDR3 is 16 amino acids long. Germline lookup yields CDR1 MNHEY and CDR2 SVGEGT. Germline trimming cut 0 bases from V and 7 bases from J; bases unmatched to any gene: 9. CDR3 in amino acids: CASSYSQGAGVNIQYF. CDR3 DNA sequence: TGTGCCAGCAGTTACTCGCAAGGCGCGGGGGTGAACATTCAGTACTTC.